A single sample gave rise to the 7 T cell receptor beta chains below, sequenced in a study of control samples from healthy donors and cancer patients. Assay used: immunoSEQ multiplex PCR; TCRdb lists only in-frame clones, some missing. The table records around 99,000 clones, around 89% of them present only once. Sequences were obtained from blood. The receptors were gathered from a woman aged 45-65 years in good health.

The V gene is TRBV9, the J gene TRBJ2-2; 14 bases are shared with TRBD2. The V gene end was trimmed by 5 bases and the J gene end by 6 bases; junction bases not matched to a gene: 9. The CDR3 sequence is 17 residues long. Germline V gene sequence: CDR1 SGDLS, CDR2 YYNGEE. The CDR3 region has the DNA TGTGCCAGCAGTAGACTAGCGGGAGGGTCCGGAGCCGGGGAGCTGTTTTTT. Residues: CASSRLAGGSGAGELFF.

The gene calls are TRBV18 and TRBJ1-6; no definite D call. Germline assignment: CDR1 KGHSH and CDR2 LQKENI. Trimming removed 3 bases at V and 2 bases at J, with 14 bases between. The CDR3 runs 17 residues. The CDR3: CASSPVVGQTYNSPLHF. CDR3 sequence (DNA): TGTGCCAGCTCACCCGTGGTGGGCCAGACCTATAATTCACCCCTCCACTTT.

The genes are TRBV18 and TRBJ2-7; 10 bases are a match to TRBD2. With 3 bases clipped from V and 2 bases from J, the junction kept 7 bases outside the gene matches. Germline loops: CDR1 KGHSH, CDR2 LQKENI. This CDR3 region has 16 residues. CDR3 DNA sequence: TGTGCCAGCTCACCCCCGGGACTAGCGACCCCCTACGAGCAGTACTTC. Its protein product is CASSPPGLATPYEQYF.

V usage is TRBV4-1 and J usage is TRBJ1-5, with D maybe TRBD1 (5 bases). Trimming left V 4 bases short and J 1 base short, with 11 bases between. Germline V gene lookup returns CDR1 MGHRA and CDR2 YSYEKL. The CDR3 spans 15 residues. CDR3 sequence: CASSLVGGSNQPQHF. Written as DNA, the CDR3 is TGCGCCAGCAGCCTGGTTGGGGGAAGCAATCAGCCCCAGCATTTT.

This clone was counted only a few times. The chain employs TRBV9 and TRBJ2-2; D is unresolved. CDR3 length equals 15 residues. Germline V lookup: CDR1 SGDLS, CDR2 YYNGEE. Trimming stripped 2 bases from V and 2 bases from J, with 10 bases between. The CDR3 loop reads CASSVHITNTGELFF. The CDR3 nucleotides are TGTGCCAGCAGCGTGCACATAACAAACACCGGGGAGCTGTTTTTT. The whole variable domain, remainder taken from reference TRBV9 and TRBJ2-2, is DSGVTQTPKHLITATGQRVTLRCSPRSGDLSVYWYQQSLDQGLQFLIQYYNGEERAKGNILERFSAQQFPDLHSELNLSSLELGDSALYFCASSVHITNTGELFFGEGSRLTVL.

This clone was counted a single time. The chain combines TRBV10-3 with TRBJ2-7, with 8 bases identical to TRBD1. This CDR3 is 14 amino acids long. The germline gives CDR1 ENHRY, CDR2 SYGVKD. Trimming cost V 4 bases and J 5 bases; bases outside gene matches: 7. The CDR3 loop is CAISAGDRSNEQYV. The CDR3 DNA reads as TGTGCCATCAGTGCCGGGGACAGGTCCAACGAGCAGTACGTC.

Here the CDR3 DNA reads TGTGCCAGCAGCCAGGCCGGGACAGGGAACACTGAAGCTTTCTTT. Protein sequence: CASSQAGTGNTEAFF. The V call is TRBV4-2, the J call TRBJ1-1, with TRBD1 matching over 8 bases. This CDR3 spans 15 amino acids. The V gene's germline CDR1 is LGHNA and CDR2 YNFKEQ. The V gene end was trimmed by 3 bases and the J gene end by 1 base; junction bases not matched to a gene: 4.